Shown below are 10 T cell receptor beta chains from a single sample sequenced in a study of Graves' ophthalmopathy and Graves' hyperthyroidism. The authors amplified TCR beta CDR3 regions, and they did so from RNA transcripts for repertoire sequencing. An opening RT-PCR round employed HTBI primers and preceded a second-round multiplex PCR. TCRdb re-derived calls from the multiplex PCR reads in MiXCR, one entry per CDR3 protein. Among some 390,000 distinct CDR3 sequences listed, about 16% were seen once. The sequencing input was peripheral blood. Receptor source: a woman under 30 with Graves' ophthalmopathy.

The chain employs TRBV7-2 and TRBJ2-7; 7 bases line up with TRBD2. From germline, CDR1 is SGHTA and CDR2 FQGNSA. The CDR3 runs to 15 residues. Germline trimming cut 1 base from V and 4 bases from J; bases unmatched to any gene: 7. The CDR3 spells CASSLVGGGPYEQYF. The DNA of the CDR3 is TGTGCCAGCAGCTTAGTCGGGGGAGGGCCTTACGAGCAGTACTTC.

At least ten counts were recorded for this clonotype. This chain connects TRBV20-1 to TRBJ2-7, with 10 bases lining up with TRBD1. The trim removed 5 bases at V and 4 bases at J, leaving 11 bases unmatched. The CDR3 loop spans 15 amino acids. The V gene's germline CDR1 is DFQATT and CDR2 SNEGSKA (reference sequence). CDR3 sequence: CSAEPGDRGNYEQYF. The CDR3 region has the DNA TGCAGTGCTGAGCCGGGGGACAGGGGTAATTACGAGCAGTACTTC.

This clonotype has ten or more counts. The rearrangement uses TRBV27 and TRBJ1-2; tentative D call: TRBD1 (5 bases). The CDR3 runs to 15 residues. V dropped 5 bases and J dropped 4 bases, with 17 bases sitting between them. Germline lookup yields CDR1 MNHEY and CDR2 SMNVEV (reference sequence). For the CDR3, the DNA is TGTGCCAGCAGTCCCGGGGCAGGGTTGCTCTATGGCTACACCTTC. It translates to CASSPGAGLLYGYTF.

This clonotype was observed a single time. The rearrangement links TRBV24-1 to TRBJ1-2; no reliable D call. The V end was cut by 5 bases, the J end by 6 bases, with 12 bases between. CDR1 is KGHDR, CDR2 SFDVKD, per germline. The CDR3 runs 13 residues. The CDR3 reads CATSGQEENGYTF. The CDR3, as DNA: TGTGCCACCAGTGGCCAGGAGGAGAATGGCTACACCTTC.

This clonotype came up many times. This chain joins TRBV6-5 and TRBJ1-1, with TRBD1 as a possible D gene (6 bases). The CDR3 consists of 13 residues. The germline V gene encodes CDR1 MNHEY and CDR2 SVGAGI. V lost 6 bases and J 8 bases, leaving 16 bases between the germline ends. As DNA, the CDR3 is TGTGCCAGCAGAGGGTTTTTCAGGGGAGAAGCTTTCTTT. It specifies CASRGFFRGEAFF.

This clonotype was counted at least ten times. V usage is TRBV2 and J usage is TRBJ1-6; D may be TRBD1 (5 bases). The CDR3 is made up of 13 amino acids. Germline CDR1 and CDR2: SNHLY and FYNNEI. V lost 6 bases and J 5 bases, leaving 8 bases between the germline ends. CDR3 residues: CASSGQNNSPLHF. DNA of the CDR3: TGTGCCAGCAGCGGACAAAATAATTCACCCCTCCACTTT.

In this sample, this clonotype turned up many times. This chain connects TRBV12-3 or TRBV12-4 to TRBJ2-7, with 9 bases that match TRBD1. Trimming took 6 bases from V and 4 from J; bases not matched to a gene: 10. CDR3 length: 15 amino acids. As DNA, the CDR3 is TGTGCCAGCAGCGAGGGGGGGACAGGGAAGTACGAGCAGTACTTC. Protein product: CASSEGGTGKYEQYF.

This clonotype was observed many times. The chain has TRBV6-1 and TRBJ1-1, with D possibly being TRBD1 (5 bases). The germline V and J ends were trimmed by 6 bases and 1 base, with 12 bases remaining between them. Germline V gene sequence: CDR1 MNHNS, CDR2 SASEGT. This CDR3 spans 14 amino acids. CDR3 nucleotides: TGTGCCAGCAGGCTGGGACGCCGGAACACTGAAGCTTTCTTT. Amino acids: CASRLGRRNTEAFF.

The table lists this clonotype with many counts. This may stem from a read error, because a much larger clone lies one nucleotide away. This chain joins TRBV12-3 or TRBV12-4 and TRBJ2-5; D may be TRBD2 (6 bases). The CDR3 is made up of 13 amino acids. The DNA of the CDR3 is TGTGCCAGCAGTTTGGGAGGTATCGAGACCCAGCACTTC. Translated, it gives CASSLGGIETQHF.

This clonotype was detected many times. The chain couples TRBV7-6 to TRBJ2-7, with D possibly being TRBD2 (5 bases). CDR1 and CDR2 from the germline V gene are SGHVS and FNYEAQ. Trimming pared 0 bases from V and 3 bases from J, leaving 12 bases between. This CDR3 is 15 amino acids long. CDR3 amino acids: CASSLAASRGYEQYF. The CDR3 DNA follows: TGTGCCAGCAGCTTAGCGGCTAGCCGGGGCTACGAGCAGTACTTC.